What follows are 3 T cell receptor beta chains derived from one specimen sequenced in a study of identical twins (dated by TCRdb to the mid-2010s). The receptor library was made with 5' RACE. Sequenced on an Illumina HiSeq 2000. Starting from the raw public reads, TCRdb applied fastp trimming at Q25, assembled clones with MiXCR and retained in-frame beta chains. For every CDR3 protein sequence, its rows merge into one entry that carries the most common genes and DNA. The sample includes nearly 900,000 distinct CDR3 sequences, with roughly 12% observed a single time. Around 1.5% of the sample is held by the ten biggest clonotypes. This sample also appeared in a second study, on yellow fever vaccine responses in identical twins.

Sequences were obtained from PBMCs. These receptors all come from a woman aged 18-29 years in good health.

The chain uses TRBV6-2 or TRBV6-3 and TRBJ2-2, with TRBD2 as a possible D gene (7 bases). The V end was cut by 2 bases, the J end by 9 bases, with 28 bases between. Germline-derived CDR1 and CDR2 are MNHEY and SVGEGT. The CDR3 runs to 19 residues. The chain's CDR3 is CASSYGRGPLAFSAWELFF. DNA for the CDR3: TGTGCCAGCAGTTACGGGCGGGGGCCCCTCGCCTTTTCAGCTTGGGAGCTGTTTTTT.

The chain joins TRBV7-6 to TRBJ2-2, with D unresolved. This CDR3 has 14 residues. Between the trimmed V and J ends, which lost 5 bases and 7 bases, there was a span of 14 bases. Per the germline V gene, CDR1 is SGHVS and CDR2 is FNYEAQ. The CDR3 sequence is CASSRLLGFGELFF. Here the CDR3 DNA reads TGTGCCAGCAGCCGCCTCTTGGGGTTCGGGGAGCTGTTTTTT.

This clonotype has more than one count but fewer than ten. The chain carries TRBV28 and TRBJ2-4; maybe TRBD2 (6 bases). Germline CDR1 reads MDHEN; CDR2 reads SYDVKM. The CDR3 covers 14 residues. V was shortened by 8 bases and J by 8 bases, with 19 bases between the two germline ends. CDR3 bases: TGTGCCAGCTGGACGCGGCGGGGCAGCGACATTCAGTACTTC. This codes for CASWTRRGSDIQYF.